The rows below give T cell receptor beta chains drawn from one sample of a study of T cells in Graves' hyperthyroidism and ophthalmopathy. One entry per CDR3 protein results from TCRdb running MiXCR on the multiplex PCR reads. The repertoire includes 350,000 to 400,000 distinct CDR3 sequences, approximately 15% of them detected once, and 9.5% to 12% sits in the top ten. Sequenced sample: blood. The receptor source for this set is a woman aged 60-70 years with Graves' hyperthyroidism. The CDR3 runs from the conserved cysteine through the conserved F or W. Each record gives: V gene, clone size, J gene, D gene, CDR3 protein, CDR3 DNA. A D gene is named only where the DNA matches it firmly. Rows may omit the clone size; those that give it use once, few, many or a size class.

TRBV12-3/TRBV12-4	many	TRBJ1-1	TRBD1	CASSRGLAEAFF	TGTGCCAGCAGCAGGGGGCTGGCTGAAGCTTTCTTT
TRBV19	NA	TRBJ2-2	NA	CASRDPGRSWAGELFF	TGTGCCAGTAGAGACCCGGGACGGAGCTGGGCCGGGGAGCTGTTTTTT
TRBV19	NA	TRBJ2-1	NA	CASSITQGQYNEQFF	TGTGCCAGTAGTATCACGCAGGGCCAATACAATGAGCAGTTCTTC
TRBV5-1	many	TRBJ1-1	NA	CASSRDGRNTEAFF	TGCGCCAGCAGCCGGGACGGCAGGAACACTGAAGCTTTCTTT
TRBV5-1	many	TRBJ1-1	NA	CASSSDSLNTEAFF	TGCGCCAGCAGCTCGGACAGTCTGAACACTGAAGCTTTCTTT
TRBV3-1	many	TRBJ1-1	NA	CASSPTGPTEAFF	TGTGCCAGCAGCCCAACAGGGCCCACTGAAGCTTTCTTT
TRBV28	many	TRBJ2-5	TRBD2	CATRASGKETQYF	TGTGCCACCAGGGCTAGCGGGAAAGAGACCCAGTACTTC
TRBV29-1	many	TRBJ1-1	NA	CSVEVGRQNTEAFF	TGCAGCGTTGAAGTGGGGAGACAGAACACTGAAGCTTTCTTT
TRBV30	many	TRBJ1-1	NA	CAWNRGRGTEAFF	TGTGCCTGGAACCGGGGACGAGGGACTGAAGCTTTCTTT
TRBV9	NA	TRBJ2-2	NA	CASSVRMNTGELFF	TGTGCCAGCAGCGTAAGAATGAACACCGGGGAGCTGTTTTTT
TRBV12-3/TRBV12-4	many	TRBJ2-5	NA	CASNIRGQETQYF	TGTGCCAGCAACATCAGGGGTCAAGAGACCCAGTACTTC
TRBV6-1	many	TRBJ2-3	NA	CATAPRASTDTQYF	TGTGCCACCGCGCCCCGGGCTAGCACAGATACGCAGTATTTT
TRBV20-1	many	TRBJ2-2	NA	CSARDATRGDTGELFF	TGCAGTGCTAGAGATGCGACTAGGGGGGACACCGGGGAGCTGTTTTTT
TRBV19	NA	TRBJ1-3	NA	CASSNPNRENTTYF	TGTGCCAGTAGTAATCCCAACAGGGAGAACACCACATATTTT
TRBV5-4	many	TRBJ2-5	TRBD1	CASSDGQGGETQYF	TGTGCCAGCAGCGATGGACAGGGGGGAGAGACCCAGTACTTC
TRBV12-5	few	TRBJ1-3	NA	CASGLVLGQISGNTIYF	TGTGCTAGTGGTTTGGTATTAGGACAAATCTCTGGAAACACCATATATTTT
TRBV14	many	TRBJ2-5	NA	CASSQQDQETQYF	TGTGCCAGCAGCCAACAGGACCAAGAGACCCAGTACTTC
TRBV5-1	NA	TRBJ2-5	TRBD1	CASSDQGAGLETQYF	TGCGCCAGCAGCGACCAGGGGGCCGGCCTTGAGACCCAGTACTTC
TRBV6-2/TRBV6-3	NA	TRBJ2-2	TRBD1	CASRPIIGTGYGTGELFF	TGTGCCAGCAGGCCGATAATAGGGACAGGGTATGGCACCGGGGAGCTGTTTTTT
TRBV6-1	many	TRBJ2-1	TRBD1	CASRSVGTGIHEQFF	TGTGCCAGCAGGAGCGTCGGGACAGGGATCCATGAGCAGTTCTTC
TRBV11-2	medium-sized	TRBJ2-1	NA	CASSLEASGEQFF	TGTGCCAGCAGCTTAGAAGCCTCTGGTGAGCAGTTCTTC
TRBV5-1	many	TRBJ1-4	TRBD1	CASSLEQGEEKLFF	TGCGCCAGCAGCTTGGAACAGGGGGAGGAAAAACTGTTTTTT
TRBV6-5	many	TRBJ1-2	NA	CASSYSSATPYGYTF	TGTGCCAGCAGTTACTCGTCGGCGACCCCCTATGGCTACACCTTC
TRBV7-3	many	TRBJ2-1	NA	CASSTQEAAEQFF	TGTGCCAGCAGCACCCAGGAGGCGGCTGAGCAGTTCTTC
TRBV24-1	few	TRBJ2-1	TRBD1	CATSDLGQGADNEQFF	TGTGCCACCAGTGATCTGGGACAGGGGGCTGACAATGAGCAGTTCTTC
TRBV27	NA	TRBJ2-1	NA	CASSKDRAYNEQFF	TGTGCCAGCAGCAAGGACAGAGCTTACAATGAGCAGTTCTTC
TRBV18	NA	TRBJ2-3	TRBD2	CASSPGGRADTQYF	TGTGCCAGCTCACCGGGCGGGAGAGCAGATACGCAGTATTTT
TRBV24-1	many	TRBJ2-3	NA	CATSDYGSPDTQYF	TGTGCCACCAGTGATTATGGGAGCCCAGATACGCAGTATTTT
TRBV30	NA	TRBJ1-5	NA	CAWNRGWALGRNQPQHF	TGTGCCTGGAACCGGGGGTGGGCTTTGGGTCGCAATCAGCCCCAGCATTTT
TRBV7-9	NA	TRBJ2-3	NA	CASSLAASALASRTDTQYF	TGTGCCAGCAGCTTAGCGGCCTCCGCGTTGGCGTCTCGCACAGATACGCAGTATTTT
TRBV11-2	many	TRBJ1-2	TRBD1	CASSRISDRAKGYTF	TGTGCCAGCAGCCGGATCTCGGACAGGGCGAAGGGCTACACCTTC
TRBV6-2/TRBV6-3	many	TRBJ2-7	TRBD1	CASSYSTTGRTGDPYEQYF	TGTGCCAGCAGTTACTCAACGACCGGGCGGACAGGGGATCCCTACGAGCAGTACTTC
TRBV9	NA	TRBJ2-5	TRBD1	CASSPRDRAQETQYF	TGTGCCAGCAGCCCCCGGGACAGGGCTCAAGAGACCCAGTACTTC
TRBV10-3	many	TRBJ2-7	TRBD2	CAIKGLADYEQYF	TGTGCCATCAAAGGGCTAGCGGACTACGAGCAGTACTTC
TRBV20-1	many	TRBJ2-7	NA	CSASGDRYSEQYF	TGCAGTGCTAGTGGCGACAGGTACTCCGAGCAGTACTTC
TRBV4-1	once	TRBJ2-5	NA	CASSQARIGGQETQYF	TGCGCCAGCAGCCAAGCTAGGATTGGCGGCCAAGAGACCCAGTACTTC
TRBV12-3/TRBV12-4	many	TRBJ2-7	NA	CASSPSFGEQYF	TGTGCCAGCAGTCCCTCGTTTGGTGAGCAGTACTTC
TRBV29-1	NA	TRBJ1-2	NA	CSVTDRSPGYTF	TGCAGCGTGACAGACAGGTCCCCGGGCTACACCTTC
TRBV6-1	many	TRBJ1-2	NA	CASSPPPPGQAYGYTF	TGTGCCAGCAGTCCCCCGCCTCCGGGACAAGCTTATGGCTACACCTTC
TRBV18	many	TRBJ2-7	TRBD1	CASSPRTGRDYEQYF	TGTGCCAGCTCACCTCGGACAGGTAGGGACTACGAGCAGTACTTC
TRBV12-3/TRBV12-4	many	TRBJ1-5	NA	CASTRVTSNQPQHF	TGTGCCAGCACCCGGGTTACGAGCAATCAGCCCCAGCATTTT
TRBV28	many	TRBJ2-1	TRBD2	CASSDLAGGPSNEQFF	TGTGCCAGCAGCGATTTAGCGGGAGGGCCGTCAAATGAGCAGTTCTTC
TRBV9	NA	TRBJ2-1	NA	CASSAPPGIHNEQFF	TGTGCCAGCAGCGCACCCCCGGGAATCCACAATGAGCAGTTCTTC
TRBV18	many	TRBJ2-3	NA	CASSPPGRQDTQYF	TGTGCCAGCTCACCACCAGGAAGACAAGATACGCAGTATTTT
TRBV5-1	many	TRBJ2-1	TRBD1	CASSKMGTGAYDEQFF	TGCGCCAGCAGCAAAATGGGGACAGGGGCATACGATGAGCAGTTCTTC
TRBV20-1	many	TRBJ2-5	NA	CSARDTGVGTRRLTQYF	TGCAGTGCTAGAGATACAGGTGTAGGGACAAGGAGGCTGACCCAGTACTTC
TRBV11-3	NA	TRBJ2-2	TRBD2	CASSLFGGASNTGELFF	TGTGCCAGCAGCTTATTCGGGGGGGCATCGAACACCGGGGAGCTGTTTTTT
TRBV27	many	TRBJ2-1	TRBD1	CASSTGQGIDEQFF	TGTGCCAGCAGTACAGGACAGGGTATTGATGAGCAGTTCTTC
TRBV15	NA	TRBJ2-7	NA	CATSRDLKGRHEQYF	TGTGCCACCAGCAGAGATCTGAAGGGTAGGCACGAGCAGTACTTC
TRBV11-3	many	TRBJ2-5	NA	CASSSDKQETQYF	TGTGCCAGCAGCTCCGACAAGCAAGAGACCCAGTACTTC
TRBV6-5	NA	TRBJ2-3	NA	CASSYLGSPTDTQYF	TGTGCCAGCAGTTACTTGGGGTCTCCCACAGATACGCAGTATTTT
TRBV10-3	NA	TRBJ1-5	NA	CAISDRGSQPQHF	TGTGCCATCAGTGATAGAGGATCTCAGCCCCAGCATTTT
TRBV7-2	many	TRBJ2-1	TRBD2	CASSFSGGGSYNEQFF	TGTGCCAGCAGCTTTAGCGGGGGGGGCTCCTACAATGAGCAGTTCTTC
TRBV3-1	many	TRBJ1-5	NA	CASSQAWVRQPQHF	TGTGCCAGCAGCCAAGCTTGGGTGCGGCAGCCCCAGCATTTT
TRBV6-1	few	TRBJ2-2	NA	CASSEPNTGELFF	TGTGCCAGCAGTGAACCGAACACCGGGGAGCTGTTTTTT
TRBV10-3	many	TRBJ2-1	NA	CAIRGDIEPYNEQFF	TGTGCCATCAGGGGGGACATTGAACCCTACAATGAGCAGTTCTTC
TRBV20-1	NA	TRBJ2-1	TRBD2	CSASGGVDSEQFF	TGCAGTGCTAGCGGGGGGGTGGACAGTGAGCAGTTCTTC
TRBV28	few	TRBJ1-2	TRBD1	CASSFPGTGASGGYTF	TGTGCCAGCAGTTTTCCCGGGACAGGGGCCTCTGGTGGCTACACCTTC